These 9 T cell receptor beta chains share one sample of origin, sequenced in a study of CD8+ T cells in alopecia areata. Extracted from the samples, RNA was reverse transcribed into cDNA to serve as the sequencing template. The protocol was immunoSEQ multiplex PCR, while the TCRdb copy is restricted to in-frame clones and leaves out a portion. Counted here are about 130,000 clones, approximately 53% occurring once; the ten biggest clones make up 4.5% to 5.5%. The source was CD4+ T cells sorted from blood, collected at week 0. Source of these receptors: a human donor with alopecia areata.

Concerning this clone itself: Additional DNA sequences in this sample encode the identical CDR3. The V call is TRBV5-1, the J call TRBJ1-1; D unclear. V was cut by 0 bases and J by 3 bases, with 6 bases left in between. The CDR3 has 13 residues. Germline V gives CDR1 SGHRS, CDR2 YFSETQ. The CDR3 protein is CASSLGRDTEAFF. In DNA, the CDR3 is TGCGCCAGCAGCTTGGGACGGGACACTGAAGCTTTCTTT.

The chain is built from TRBV7-9 and TRBJ1-1; D call uncertain. CDR1 and CDR2 from the germline V gene are SEHNR and FQNEAQ (reference sequence). The CDR3 has 13 amino acids. Trimming left V 1 base short and J 2 bases short, with 5 bases between. The CDR3 sequence: CASSLERNTEAFF. DNA of the CDR3: TGTGCCAGCAGCTTAGAGCGAAACACTGAAGCTTTCTTT.

The chain employs TRBV6-5 and TRBJ1-2; TRBD1 might be the D (5 bases). The CDR3 sequence is 14 residues long. Germline lookup yields CDR1 MNHEY and CDR2 SVGAGI. The germline V and J ends were trimmed by 8 bases and 7 bases, with 20 bases remaining between them. CDR3 sequence: CASFTRDSIRGYTF. CDR3 nucleotides: TGTGCCAGCTTCACCAGGGACTCTATTCGTGGCTACACCTTC.

This clone was counted a few times. This chain uses TRBV18 with TRBJ2-7; TRBD2 matches 12 bases. CDR1 and CDR2 from the germline V gene are KGHSH and LQKENI. The CDR3 spans 15 residues. J lost 2 bases, V lost 3 bases, and 2 bases had no gene match. CDR3 residues: CASSPGLAGTYEQYF. DNA of the CDR3: TGTGCCAGCTCACCCGGACTAGCGGGAACCTACGAGCAGTACTTC. Full variable domain (rest looked up from reference TRBV18 and TRBJ2-7): NAGVMQNPRHLVRRRGQEARLRCSPMKGHSHVYWYRQLPEEGLKFMVYLQKENIIDESGMPKERFSAEFPKEGPSILRIQQVVRGDSAAYFCASSPGLAGTYEQYFGPGTRLTVT.

This chain links TRBV28 with TRBJ2-5, with TRBD2 identical over 10 bases. The CDR3 has 15 amino acids. Germline V lookup: CDR1 MDHEN, CDR2 SYDVKM. The junction had 7 bases not matched to a gene; V was cut back by 5 bases and J by 4 bases. The CDR3 sequence: CASSRRTSGTETQYF. The CDR3 DNA reads TGTGCCAGCAGTCGACGTACTAGCGGGACAGAGACCCAGTACTTC.

As regards this clone: Other DNA sequences in the sample encode the same CDR3. The chain uses TRBV7-9 and TRBJ1-1; D gene unclear. Germline CDR1 SEHNR, CDR2 FQNEAQ (reference sequence). Deletions cut 2 bases from V and 0 bases from J, with 4 bases between. This CDR3 has 13 amino acids. The DNA of the CDR3 is TGTGCCAGCAGCTTATCCTTGAACACTGAAGCTTTCTTT. Translated, it gives CASSLSLNTEAFF.

This chain connects TRBV18 to TRBJ2-5; 10 bases map to TRBD2. With V trimmed by 3 bases and J by 5 bases, 6 bases remained unmatched. CDR3 length: 15 residues. Germline loops: CDR1 KGHSH, CDR2 LQKENI. CDR3 coding DNA: TGTGCCAGCTCACCTTCACTAGCGGGATTTGAGACCCAGTACTTC. Amino acid sequence: CASSPSLAGFETQYF.

This chain connects TRBV2 to TRBJ2-1; D might be TRBD2 (5 bases). In germline, CDR1 is SNHLY, CDR2 FYNNEI. V lost 9 bases to trimming and J lost 11 bases, with 17 bases between them. The length of the CDR3 is 12 residues. CDR3 in amino acids: CASKEEAHKQFF. DNA of the CDR3: TGTGCCAGTAAGGAGGAGGCCCATAAGCAGTTCTTC.

This clone appeared a few times. The chain employs TRBV18 and TRBJ1-5, with 8 bases fitting TRBD1. Germline loops: CDR1 KGHSH, CDR2 LQKENI. The ends lost 2 bases at V and 7 bases at J; junction bases unmatched: 10. CDR3 size: 16 residues. The CDR3 here is CASSPSRTGPGQPQHF. As DNA, the CDR3 is TGTGCCAGCTCACCAAGTAGGACAGGGCCGGGACAGCCCCAGCATTTT.